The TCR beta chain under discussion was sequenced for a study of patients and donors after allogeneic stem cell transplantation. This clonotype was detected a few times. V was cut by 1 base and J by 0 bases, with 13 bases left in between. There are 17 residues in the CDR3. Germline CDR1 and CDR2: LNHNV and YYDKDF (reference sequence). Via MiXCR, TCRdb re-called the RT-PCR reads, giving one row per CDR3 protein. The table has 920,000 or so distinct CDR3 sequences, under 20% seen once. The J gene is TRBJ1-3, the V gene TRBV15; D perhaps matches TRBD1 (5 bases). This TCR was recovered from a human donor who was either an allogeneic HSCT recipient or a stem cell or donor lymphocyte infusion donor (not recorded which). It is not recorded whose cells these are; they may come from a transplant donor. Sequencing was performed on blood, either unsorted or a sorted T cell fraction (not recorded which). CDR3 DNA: TGTGCCACCAGCAGAGTATACCCCGGGACCTCTGGAAACACCATATATTTT. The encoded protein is CATSRVYPGTSGNTIYF.